The 5 T cell receptor beta chains below come from one sample, sequenced in a study of cytomegalovirus exposure and HLA in healthy donors. In the PCR, 60 Vbeta and 13 Jbeta primers were used. The table came from immunoSEQ multiplex PCR; TCRdb's copy has only in-frame clones and leaves some out. The repertoire holds about 130,000 clones, with approximately 80% as singletons. Specimen: PBMCs. Source of these receptors: a man in his thirties or forties in good health and CMV-seronegative.

This clone has just one count. The chain links TRBV7-8 to TRBJ1-2, with a possible D match to TRBD1 (6 bases). CDR1 SGHVS and CDR2 FQNEAQ come from the germline V gene. There are 16 residues in the CDR3. Between the trimmed V and J ends, which lost 0 bases and 8 bases, there was a span of 19 bases. CDR3 bases: TGTGCCAGCAGCTTAGCCCAAAACAGGGACCGGTGGGGCTACACCTTC. The encoded protein is CASSLAQNRDRWGYTF. The entire variable domain, with the rest obtained from reference TRBV7-8 and TRBJ1-2, is as follows: GAGVSQSPRYKVAKRGQDVALRCDPISGHVSLFWYQQALGQGPEFLTYFQNEAQLDKSGLPSDRFFAERPEGSVSTLKIQRTQQEDSAVYLCASSLAQNRDRWGYTFGSGTRLTVV.

The rearrangement uses TRBV13 and TRBJ1-1, with D possibly matching TRBD1 (5 bases). V lost 5 bases, J lost 10 bases, and 20 bases lay in between. The CDR3 contains 14 residues. Per the germline V gene, CDR1 is PRHDT and CDR2 is FYEKMQ (reference sequence). The CDR3 sequence: CASSPRGGRGGAFF. The CDR3 DNA sequence: TGTGCCAGCAGCCCGAGGGGAGGGAGGGGAGGAGCTTTCTTT.

The rearrangement links TRBV5-1 to TRBJ1-6; a possible D gene is TRBD1 (6 bases). CDR1 is SGHRS, CDR2 YFSETQ, per germline. The V end lost 2 bases, the J end lost 8 bases, and 11 bases lay between the germline ends. The CDR3 runs to 14 residues. CDR3 bases: TGCGCCAGCAGCTTTAAAGGGGGAGATTCACCCCTCCACTTT. Translated: CASSFKGGDSPLHF.

The chain carries TRBV9 and TRBJ2-2; 10 nucleotides agree with TRBD2. The germline gives CDR1 SGDLS, CDR2 YYNGEE. The V segment lost 3 bases and the J segment 2 bases; nucleotides outside the gene matches: 7. The CDR3 runs to 17 residues. Here the CDR3 reads CASSAHRTSGNTGELFF. The CDR3 DNA is TGTGCCAGCAGCGCGCATAGGACTAGCGGTAACACCGGGGAGCTGTTTTTT.

The gene calls are TRBV19 and TRBJ1-2, with 7 bases matching TRBD1. The CDR3 totals 14 residues. V shed 5 bases and J 4 bases; nucleotides not matched to a gene: 7. In germline, CDR1 is LNHDA, CDR2 SQIVND (reference sequence). The CDR3 DNA is TGTGCCAGTAGTCCACAGGGGCACGGCTATGGCTACACCTTC. Translated, it gives CASSPQGHGYGYTF.